The 25 T cell receptor beta chains in this list originate from one sample, sequenced in a study of graft-versus-host responses after intestinal transplantation. Sequenced by immunoSEQ multiplex PCR; TCRdb stores in-frame clones only, minus some. The sample holds more than 13,000 clones, approximately 70% seen once. Tissue processing of the graft released intraepithelial and lamina propria lymphocytes from it. Specimen: ileum tissue, collected around 98 weeks after intestinal transplantation. These receptors were taken from a human patient who received an intestinal transplant, so some T cells may come from the graft donor.

This rearrangement joins TRBV6-1 to TRBJ1-5; possibly TRBD1 for D (5 bases). CDR1 and CDR2 from the germline V gene are MNHNS and SASEGT. There are 14 residues in the CDR3. Deletions cut 5 bases from V and 7 bases from J, with 15 bases between. The CDR3 region is CASSPGTSGQPQHF. The DNA for the CDR3 is TGTGCCAGCAGTCCCGGGACTAGTGGCCAGCCCCAGCATTTT.

This clone turned up a few times. The genes are TRBV7-2 and TRBJ1-5; 12 bases are a match to TRBD1. The CDR3 sequence is 15 residues long. Germline assignment: CDR1 SGHTA and CDR2 FQGNSA. V gave up 1 base and J gave up 7 bases; unmatched junction bases: 2. DNA for the CDR3: TGTGCCAGCAGCTTAGGCGGGACAGGGGGCCAGCCCCAGCATTTT. This gives the protein CASSLGGTGGQPQHF.

This rearrangement joins TRBV27 to TRBJ1-1; TRBD1 is a possible D gene (5 bases). The germline CDR1 and CDR2 sequences are MNHEY and SMNVEV (reference sequence). CDR3 size: 15 residues. The germline V and J ends were trimmed by 0 bases and 3 bases, with 11 bases remaining between them. The chain's CDR3 is CASSLSDGGHTEAFF. CDR3 DNA: TGTGCCAGCAGTTTATCGGATGGGGGTCACACTGAAGCTTTCTTT.

The rearrangement joins TRBV29-1 to TRBJ2-7; D is uncertain. V dropped 0 bases and J dropped 2 bases, with 2 bases sitting between them. Germline V gene data show CDR1 as SQVTM and CDR2 as ANQGSEA. CDR3 length equals 11 residues. CDR3 bases: TGCAGCGTTGAAGACCCCTACGAGCAGTACTTC. Translating gives CSVEDPYEQYF.

This chain uses TRBV7-6 with TRBJ2-7; D is uncertain. The CDR3 covers 12 residues. Germline V gene lookup returns CDR1 SGHVS and CDR2 FNYEAQ. With 3 bases removed from V and 6 bases from J, the gap between germline ends came to 9 bases. In DNA, the CDR3 is TGTGCCAGCAGCTTTGACACGATCGAGCAGTACTTC. Protein sequence: CASSFDTIEQYF.

The chain joins TRBV11-2 to TRBJ1-3; D is undetermined. The CDR3 runs to 16 residues. Germline CDR1 reads SGHAT; CDR2 reads FQNNGV. The V end was cut by 3 bases, the J end by 0 bases, with 12 bases between. The DNA for the CDR3 is TGTGCCAGCAGCTTCGCGGGTGACTTCTCTGGAAACACCATATATTTT. The encoded protein is CASSFAGDFSGNTIYF.

The gene calls are TRBV11-3 and TRBJ2-5; tentatively, D is TRBD2 (6 bases). Germline V CDR1 and CDR2: SGHNT, YENEEA. CDR3 length: 18 residues. V lost 0 bases to trimming and J lost 5 bases, with 22 bases between them. The CDR3 region has the DNA TGTGCCAGCAGCTTAGAGGGGAGAAGCGGGCCACGCGGCGAGACCCAGTACTTC. Its protein is CASSLEGRSGPRGETQYF.

This clone was seen a handful of times. The chain is built from TRBV18 and TRBJ1-4, with D tentatively TRBD1 (6 bases). V lost 3 bases and J lost 3, with 17 bases in between. This CDR3 comprises 17 residues. Germline V CDR1 and CDR2: KGHSH, LQKENI. The CDR3 loop is CASSPHGSGVPNEKLFF. The CDR3 DNA sequence: TGTGCCAGCTCACCCCACGGATCAGGGGTACCTAATGAAAAACTGTTTTTT.

This clone appeared a few times. V gene TRBV4-3 combines with J gene TRBJ2-7, with 8 nucleotides matching TRBD1. Germline V CDR1 and CDR2: LGHNA, YSLEER. The CDR3 contains 15 residues. Trimming removed 0 bases from V and 9 bases from J; junction bases left unmatched: 10. In DNA, the CDR3 is TGCGCCAGCAGCCAAGAGTTGGACAGGGACTTCGGGCAGTACTTC. This translates into CASSQELDRDFGQYF.

Only a few counts were recorded for this clone. This chain uses TRBV6-4 with TRBJ1-1; D unclear. The CDR3 runs to 13 residues. Germline loops: CDR1 MRHNA, CDR2 SNTAGT. Trimming took 6 bases from V and 3 from J, leaving 11 bases between them. In nucleotides, the CDR3 is TGTGCCAGCAGGGAGAGATGGGACACTGAAGCTTTCTTT. Its protein product is CASRERWDTEAFF.

The rearrangement uses TRBV9 and TRBJ2-7; 9 nucleotides align to TRBD1. The V segment lost 4 bases and the J segment 1 base; nucleotides outside the gene matches: 6. The germline V gene has CDR1 SGDLS and CDR2 YYNGEE. CDR3 length: 15 residues. As DNA, the CDR3 is TGTGCCAGCAGCTACGGGGACAGGGTTTCCTACGAGCAGTACTTC. Translating it yields CASSYGDRVSYEQYF.

This clone has more than one count but fewer than ten. This sequence joins TRBV7-2 and TRBJ2-1, with 10 bases that match TRBD2. Germline V gives CDR1 SGHTA, CDR2 FQGNSA. The CDR3 consists of 16 residues. With V trimmed by 1 base and J by 5 bases, 5 bases remained unmatched. The CDR3 sequence is CASSLGVAGGHNEQFF. The DNA of the CDR3 is TGTGCCAGCAGCTTAGGTGTAGCGGGGGGTCACAATGAGCAGTTCTTC.

The chain is built from TRBV28 and TRBJ2-3; perhaps TRBD2 as D (6 bases). V was shortened by 2 bases and J by 4 bases, with 10 bases between the two germline ends. Germline CDR1 is MDHEN and CDR2 is SYDVKM. This CDR3 is 14 amino acids long. CDR3 DNA: TGTGCCAGCAGTTTAGGCCTAGCGCCAGATACGCAGTATTTT. This codes for CASSLGLAPDTQYF.

The chain carries TRBV28 and TRBJ1-5; weak D call: TRBD1 (5 bases). The V gene lost 6 bases and the J gene lost 0 bases, with 12 bases spanning the gap. Germline-derived CDR1 and CDR2 are MDHEN and SYDVKM. This CDR3 spans 15 amino acids. The CDR3: CASRVGGISNQPQHF. CDR3 nucleotide sequence: TGTGCCAGCAGGGTCGGGGGGATTAGCAATCAGCCCCAGCATTTT. The complete variable domain, with remaining parts taken from reference TRBV28 and TRBJ1-5, reads DVKVTQSSRYLVKRTGEKVFLECVQDMDHENMFWYRQDPGLGLRLIYFSYDVKMKEKGDIPEGYSVSREKKERFSLILESASTNQTSMYLCASRVGGISNQPQHFGDGTRLSIL.

The rearrangement uses TRBV5-4 and TRBJ2-7, with 9 positions matching TRBD1. This CDR3 is built from 14 residues. The V and J ends lost 5 bases and 4 bases, in that order; junction bases with no gene match: 7. Germline V gives CDR1 SGHNT, CDR2 YYREEE (reference sequence). The CDR3 loop reads CASSLRDRVYEQYF. Written as DNA, the CDR3 is TGTGCCAGCAGTCTCCGGGACAGGGTTTACGAGCAGTACTTC.

The V gene is TRBV28, the J gene TRBJ2-3, with 9 nucleotides matching TRBD1. The germline V gene has CDR1 MDHEN and CDR2 SYDVKM. This CDR3 spans 19 amino acids. V trimming: 6 bases; J trimming: 2 bases; junction bases outside the gene matches: 18. CDR3 region: CASSPSPGTGWGSTDTQYF. CDR3 bases: TGTGCCAGCAGCCCTAGTCCCGGGACAGGGTGGGGGTCCACAGATACGCAGTATTTT.

The rearrangement uses TRBV7-2 and TRBJ2-3, with 8 bases identical to TRBD2. V shed 6 bases, J shed 0 bases, and the junction held 8 bases outside the gene matches. The CDR3 has 16 amino acids. Germline lookup yields CDR1 SGHTA and CDR2 FQGNSA. The CDR3 region is CASSLTSGSSTDTQYF. CDR3 DNA: TGTGCCAGCAGTCTTACTAGCGGTTCGAGCACAGATACGCAGTATTTT. The variable domain in full, completed from reference TRBV7-2 and TRBJ2-3, reads GAGVSQSPSNKVTEKGKDVELRCDPISGHTALYWYRQSLGQGLEFLIYFQGNSAPDKSGLPSDRFSAERTGGSVSTLTIQRTQQEDSAVYLCASSLTSGSSTDTQYFGPGTRLTVL.

The chain employs TRBV4-3 and TRBJ2-7; possible D gene TRBD2, 5 bases. Germline V gene lookup returns CDR1 LGHNA and CDR2 YSLEER. Deletions cut 4 bases from V and 0 bases from J, with 10 bases between. The CDR3 consists of 14 residues. The CDR3 loop reads CASSLDRGSYEQYF. The DNA of the CDR3 is TGCGCCAGCAGCCTCGACCGGGGCTCCTACGAGCAGTACTTC.

CDR3 sequence: CASTEGPREGRETQYF. CDR3 DNA sequence: TGCGCCAGCACTGAGGGTCCGCGGGAGGGCCGAGAGACCCAGTACTTC. The rearrangement links TRBV5-1 to TRBJ2-5; 9 positions agree with TRBD2. Trimming removed 6 bases from V and 4 bases from J; junction bases left unmatched: 13. CDR3 length: 16 residues. CDR1 SGHRS and CDR2 YFSETQ come from the germline V gene.

This clone was counted between two and nine times. J is TRBJ2-3 and V is TRBV5-8; 8 bases fit TRBD1. Looked up from germline, CDR1 is SGHTS and CDR2 is YDEGEE. This CDR3 comprises 15 residues. With 1 base clipped from V and 6 bases from J, the junction kept 7 bases outside the gene matches. The CDR3 spells CASSLFQGAWDTQYF. DNA of the CDR3: TGTGCCAGCAGCTTGTTCCAGGGGGCATGGGATACGCAGTATTTT.

This chain uses TRBV28 with TRBJ2-5; TRBD2 agrees at 9 bases. This CDR3 region has 18 residues. CDR1 is MDHEN, CDR2 SYDVKM, per germline. With V trimmed by 5 bases and J by 1 base, 14 bases remained unmatched. The CDR3 loop reads CASSPRAGKGLAQETQYF. The DNA of the CDR3 is TGTGCCAGCAGTCCGCGGGCAGGGAAGGGACTAGCCCAAGAGACCCAGTACTTC.

J is TRBJ2-5 and V is TRBV18, with D possibly called TRBD1 or TRBD2 (5 bases each). In germline, CDR1 is KGHSH, CDR2 LQKENI. Trimming took off 0 bases at V and 1 base at J, with 9 bases between the two ends. CDR3 length: 15 amino acids. CDR3 in amino acids: CASSPPGRSQETQYF. The CDR3 nucleotides are TGTGCCAGCTCACCACCGGGACGGAGCCAAGAGACCCAGTACTTC.

A few counts support this clone. The genes are TRBV2 and TRBJ1-2; 9 nucleotides match TRBD1. Germline CDR1 and CDR2: SNHLY and FYNNEI. The CDR3 sequence is 15 residues long. V lost 8 bases, J lost 4 bases, and 11 bases stayed unmatched. CDR3 loop: CASLKGQGVSYGYTF. CDR3 bases: TGTGCCAGCCTAAAGGGACAGGGTGTGAGCTATGGCTACACCTTC.

This clone was recorded a few times. The V call is TRBV19, the J call TRBJ1-2, with D unresolved. This CDR3 is built from 15 residues. V gave up 3 bases and J gave up 1 base, with 12 bases separating them. Germline values: CDR1 LNHDA, CDR2 SQIVND (reference sequence). CDR3 nucleotide sequence: TGTGCCAGTAGTATCGCAGACTTCGGTAACTATGGCTACACCTTC. Residues: CASSIADFGNYGYTF.

This chain uses TRBV30 with TRBJ1-2; 10 nucleotides line up with TRBD1. V dropped 5 bases and J dropped 8; count of bases not matched to a gene: 8. Per germline, CDR1 GTSNPN and CDR2 SVGIG (reference sequence). The CDR3 extends over 13 amino acids. CDR3 region: CAWGATGGRGYTF. The CDR3, as DNA: TGTGCCTGGGGGGCGACAGGGGGCCGAGGCTACACCTTC.